The following is a T cell receptor (beta chain) sequence with its context. CDR1 is LNHNV, CDR2 YYDKDF, per germline (reference sequence). The CDR3 is 15 residues long. Trimming took 0 bases from V and 4 from J, leaving 10 bases between them. About 200 ng DNA, tens of thousands of T cell genomes, went into each sorted-subset replicate PCR. Profiled with immunoSEQ multiplex PCR; TCRdb holds only in-frame clones, not every one. The sample has over a million clones; around 97% are singletons. The sample originates from a study of shared clonotypes between healthy human individuals. The split of CD4+ cells yielded CD45RA+ naive and CD45RA-negative memory subsets.

V is TRBV15 and J is TRBJ1-5, with D unclear. This TCR was recovered from a man aged 25 to 40 in good health. The source material was naive CD4+ T cells sorted from blood. Indicated subset: CD45RA+ positively selected. CDR3 protein: CATSREVQSNQPQHF. CDR3 DNA: TGTGCCACCAGCAGAGAGGTGCAGAGTAATCAGCCCCAGCATTTT.